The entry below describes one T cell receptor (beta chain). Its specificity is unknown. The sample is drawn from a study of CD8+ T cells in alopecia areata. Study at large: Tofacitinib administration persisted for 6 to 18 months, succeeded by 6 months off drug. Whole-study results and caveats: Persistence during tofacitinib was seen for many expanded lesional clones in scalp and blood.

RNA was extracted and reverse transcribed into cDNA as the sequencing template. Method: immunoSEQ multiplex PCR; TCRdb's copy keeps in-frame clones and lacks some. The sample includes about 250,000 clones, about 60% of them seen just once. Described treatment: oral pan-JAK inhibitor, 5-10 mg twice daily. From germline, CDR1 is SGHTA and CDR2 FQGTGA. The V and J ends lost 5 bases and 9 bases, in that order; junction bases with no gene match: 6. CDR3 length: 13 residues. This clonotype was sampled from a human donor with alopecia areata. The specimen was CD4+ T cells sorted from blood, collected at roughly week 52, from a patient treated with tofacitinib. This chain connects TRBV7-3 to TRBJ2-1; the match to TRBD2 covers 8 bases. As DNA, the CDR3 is TGTGCCAGCAGCCCAAGCGGGGGCGGTGAGCAGTTCTTC. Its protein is CASSPSGGGEQFF.